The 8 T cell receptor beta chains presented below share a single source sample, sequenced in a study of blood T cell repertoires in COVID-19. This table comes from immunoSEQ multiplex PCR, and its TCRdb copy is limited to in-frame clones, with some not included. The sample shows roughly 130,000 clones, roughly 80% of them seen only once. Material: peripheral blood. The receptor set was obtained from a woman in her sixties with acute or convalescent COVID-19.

This CDR3 reads CAWSDPSLSVFF. CDR3 nucleotides: TGTGCCTGGAGTGATCCCTCTTTGTCGGTGTTTTTT. This sequence joins TRBV30 and TRBJ1-4; no firm D call. Germline V gene lookup returns CDR1 GTSNPN and CDR2 SVGIG (reference sequence). V was shortened by 1 base and J by 15 bases, with 15 bases between the two germline ends. The CDR3 sequence is 12 residues long.

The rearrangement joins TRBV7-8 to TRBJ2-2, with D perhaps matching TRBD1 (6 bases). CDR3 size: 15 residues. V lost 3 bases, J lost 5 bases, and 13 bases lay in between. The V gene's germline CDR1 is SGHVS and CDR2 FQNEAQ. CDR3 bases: TGTGCCAGCAGCTTCTCACAGGGTGAAACCGGGGAGCTGTTTTTT. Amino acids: CASSFSQGETGELFF. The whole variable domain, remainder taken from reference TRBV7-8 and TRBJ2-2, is GAGVSQSPRYKVAKRGQDVALRCDPISGHVSLFWYQQALGQGPEFLTYFQNEAQLDKSGLPSDRFFAERPEGSVSTLKIQRTQQEDSAVYLCASSFSQGETGELFFGEGSRLTVL.

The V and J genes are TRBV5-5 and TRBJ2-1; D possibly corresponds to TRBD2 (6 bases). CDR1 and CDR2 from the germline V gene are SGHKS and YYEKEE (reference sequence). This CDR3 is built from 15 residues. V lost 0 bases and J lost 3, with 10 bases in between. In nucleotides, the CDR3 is TGTGCCAGCAGCTTGGGCGGGACGTTCTACAATGAGCAGTTCTTC. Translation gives CASSLGGTFYNEQFF.

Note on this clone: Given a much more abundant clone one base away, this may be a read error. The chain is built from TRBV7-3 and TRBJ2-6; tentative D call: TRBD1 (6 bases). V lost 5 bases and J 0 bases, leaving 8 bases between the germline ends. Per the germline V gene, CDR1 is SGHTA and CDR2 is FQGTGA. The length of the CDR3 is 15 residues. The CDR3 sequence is CASSLDSSGANVLTF. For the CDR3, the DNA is TGTGCCAGCAGCCTGGACAGCTCTGGGGCCAACGTCCTGACTTTC.

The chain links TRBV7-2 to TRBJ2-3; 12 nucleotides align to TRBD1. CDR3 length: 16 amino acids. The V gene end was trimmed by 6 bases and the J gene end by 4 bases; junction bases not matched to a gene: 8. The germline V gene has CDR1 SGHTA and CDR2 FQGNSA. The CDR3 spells CASRLGQGALADTQYF. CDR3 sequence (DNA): TGTGCCAGCAGGCTGGGACAGGGGGCGCTTGCAGATACGCAGTATTTT.

The chain's CDR3 is CASSQESAPLHF. The CDR3 bases are TGTGCCAGCAGCCAAGAGAGTGCACCCCTCCACTTT. The chain recombines TRBV14 with TRBJ1-6; no definite D call. The germline V gene encodes CDR1 SGHDN and CDR2 FVKESK. The V gene lost 0 bases and the J gene lost 11 bases, with 5 bases spanning the gap. The CDR3 consists of 12 residues.

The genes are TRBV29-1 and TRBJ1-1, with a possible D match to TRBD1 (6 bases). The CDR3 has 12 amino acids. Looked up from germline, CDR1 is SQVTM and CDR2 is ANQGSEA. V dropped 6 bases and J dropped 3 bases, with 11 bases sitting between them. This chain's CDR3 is CSVPQGHTEAFF. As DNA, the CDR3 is TGCAGCGTACCCCAGGGGCACACTGAAGCTTTCTTT.

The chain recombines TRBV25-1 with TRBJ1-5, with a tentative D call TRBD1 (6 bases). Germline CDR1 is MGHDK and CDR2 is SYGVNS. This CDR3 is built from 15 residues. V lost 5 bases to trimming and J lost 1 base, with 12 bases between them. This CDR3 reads CASSPRGGSNQPQHF. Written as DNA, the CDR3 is TGTGCCAGCAGTCCGAGGGGGGGAAGCAATCAGCCCCAGCATTTT.